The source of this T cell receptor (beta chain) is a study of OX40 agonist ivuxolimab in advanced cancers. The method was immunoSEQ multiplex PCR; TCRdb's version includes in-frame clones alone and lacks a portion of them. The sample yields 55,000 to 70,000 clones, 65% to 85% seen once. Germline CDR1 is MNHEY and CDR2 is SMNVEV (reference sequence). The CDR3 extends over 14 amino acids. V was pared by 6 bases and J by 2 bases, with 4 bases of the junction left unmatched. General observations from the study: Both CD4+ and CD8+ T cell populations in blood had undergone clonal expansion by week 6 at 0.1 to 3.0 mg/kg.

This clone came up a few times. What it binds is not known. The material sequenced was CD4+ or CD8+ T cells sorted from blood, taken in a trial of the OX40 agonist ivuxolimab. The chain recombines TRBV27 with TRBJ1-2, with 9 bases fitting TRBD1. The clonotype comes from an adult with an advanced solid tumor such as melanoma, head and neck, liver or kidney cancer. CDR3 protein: CASSQTGGNYGYTF. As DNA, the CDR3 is TGTGCCAGCAGCCAAACAGGGGGCAACTATGGCTACACCTTC.